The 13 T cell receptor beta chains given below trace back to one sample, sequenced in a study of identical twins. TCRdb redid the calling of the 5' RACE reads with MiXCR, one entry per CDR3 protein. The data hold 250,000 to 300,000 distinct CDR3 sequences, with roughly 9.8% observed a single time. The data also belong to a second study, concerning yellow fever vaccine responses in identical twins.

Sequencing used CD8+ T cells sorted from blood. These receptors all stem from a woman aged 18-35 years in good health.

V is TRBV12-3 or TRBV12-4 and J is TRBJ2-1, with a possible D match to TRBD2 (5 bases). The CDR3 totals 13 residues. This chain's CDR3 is CGCRETLSNEQFF. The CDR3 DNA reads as TGTGGCTGTAGGGAGACGCTATCCAATGAGCAGTTCTTC.

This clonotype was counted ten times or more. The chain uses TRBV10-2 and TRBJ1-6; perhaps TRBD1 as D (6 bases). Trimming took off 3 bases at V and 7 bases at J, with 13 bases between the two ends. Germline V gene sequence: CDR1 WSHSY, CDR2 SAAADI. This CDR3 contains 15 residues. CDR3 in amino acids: CASSDSGAGNSPLHF. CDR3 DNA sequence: TGCGCCAGCAGTGATTCAGGGGCCGGGAATTCACCCCTCCACTTT.

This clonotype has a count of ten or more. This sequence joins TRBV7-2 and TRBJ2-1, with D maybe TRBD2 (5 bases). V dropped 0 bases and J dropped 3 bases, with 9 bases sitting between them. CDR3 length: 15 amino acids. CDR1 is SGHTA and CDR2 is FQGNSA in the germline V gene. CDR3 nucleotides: TGTGCCAGCAGCTTAGCGGGAGTGAGCTACAATGAGCAGTTCTTC. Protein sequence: CASSLAGVSYNEQFF.

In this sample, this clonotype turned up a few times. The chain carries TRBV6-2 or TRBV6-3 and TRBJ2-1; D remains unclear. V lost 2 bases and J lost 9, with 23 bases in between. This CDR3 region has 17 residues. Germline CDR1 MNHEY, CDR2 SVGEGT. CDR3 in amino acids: CASSYNLGIHPKGEQFF. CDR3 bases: TGTGCCAGCAGTTACAACCTTGGGATTCACCCCAAGGGTGAGCAGTTCTTC.

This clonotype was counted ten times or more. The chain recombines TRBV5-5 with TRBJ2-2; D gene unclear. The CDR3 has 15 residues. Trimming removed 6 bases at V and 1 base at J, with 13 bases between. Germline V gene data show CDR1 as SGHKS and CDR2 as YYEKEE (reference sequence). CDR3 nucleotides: TGTGCCAGCACCCACCCCCCAGAGAACACCGGGGAGCTGTTTTTT. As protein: CASTHPPENTGELFF.

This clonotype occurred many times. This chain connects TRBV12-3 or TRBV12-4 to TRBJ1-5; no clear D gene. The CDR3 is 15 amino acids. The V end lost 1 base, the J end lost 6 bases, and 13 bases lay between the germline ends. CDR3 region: CASSLETGLGQPQHF. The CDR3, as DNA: TGTGCCAGCAGTTTAGAGACTGGGTTAGGTCAGCCCCAGCATTTT.

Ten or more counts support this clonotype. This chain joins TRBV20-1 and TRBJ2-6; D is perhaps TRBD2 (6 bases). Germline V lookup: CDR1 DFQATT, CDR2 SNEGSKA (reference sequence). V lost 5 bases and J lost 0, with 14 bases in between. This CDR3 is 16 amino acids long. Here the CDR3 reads CSAYPGTPSGANVLTF. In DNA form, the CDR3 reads TGCAGTGCTTATCCCGGGACTCCCTCTGGGGCCAACGTCCTGACTTTC.

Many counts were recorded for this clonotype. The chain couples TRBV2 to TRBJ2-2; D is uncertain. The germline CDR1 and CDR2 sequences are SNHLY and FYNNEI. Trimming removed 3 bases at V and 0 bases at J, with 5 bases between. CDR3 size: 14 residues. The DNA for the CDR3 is TGTGCCAGCAGTGACCTACCGAACACCGGGGAGCTGTTTTTT. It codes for CASSDLPNTGELFF.

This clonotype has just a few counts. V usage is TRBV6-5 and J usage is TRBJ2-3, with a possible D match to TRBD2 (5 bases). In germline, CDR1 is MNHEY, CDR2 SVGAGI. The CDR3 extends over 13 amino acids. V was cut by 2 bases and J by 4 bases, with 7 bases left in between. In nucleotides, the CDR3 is TGTGCCAGCAGTTACCCACTAGCAGATACGCAGTATTTT. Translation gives CASSYPLADTQYF.

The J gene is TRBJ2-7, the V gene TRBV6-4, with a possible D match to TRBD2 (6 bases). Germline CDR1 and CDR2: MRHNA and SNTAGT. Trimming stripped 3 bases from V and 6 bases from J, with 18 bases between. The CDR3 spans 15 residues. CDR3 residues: CASSDAAGGTGEQYF. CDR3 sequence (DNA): TGTGCCAGCAGTGATGCTGCGGGCGGGACTGGCGAGCAGTACTTC.

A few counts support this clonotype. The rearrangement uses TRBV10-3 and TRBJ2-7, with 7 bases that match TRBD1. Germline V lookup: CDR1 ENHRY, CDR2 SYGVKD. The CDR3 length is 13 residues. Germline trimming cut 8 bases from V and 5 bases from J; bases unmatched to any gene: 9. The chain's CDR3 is CAIVPDRANEQYF. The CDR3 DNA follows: TGTGCCATCGTCCCTGACAGGGCGAACGAGCAGTACTTC.

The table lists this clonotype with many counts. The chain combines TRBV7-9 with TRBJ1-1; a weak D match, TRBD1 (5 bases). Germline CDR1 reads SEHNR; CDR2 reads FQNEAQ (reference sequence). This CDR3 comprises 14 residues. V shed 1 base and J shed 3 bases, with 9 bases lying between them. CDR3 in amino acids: CASSLDRRDTEAFF. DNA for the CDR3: TGTGCCAGCAGCTTAGACAGGCGGGACACTGAAGCTTTCTTT.

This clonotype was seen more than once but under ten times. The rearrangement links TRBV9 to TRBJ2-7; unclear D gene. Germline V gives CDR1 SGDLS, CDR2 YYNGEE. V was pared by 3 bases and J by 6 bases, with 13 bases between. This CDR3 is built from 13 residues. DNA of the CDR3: TGTGCCAGCAGCGCAGCTGAAGCCGGCGAGCAGTACTTC. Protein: CASSAAEAGEQYF.